This T cell receptor (beta chain) is from a study of T-cell memory formation after mild COVID-19. Findings of the study overall: Chiefly within CM and EM were the contracting CD4+ clones; CD8+ ones were within EMRA.

This clonotype appeared a few times. As yet, its antigen is unknown. Trimming removed 4 bases at V and 7 bases at J, with 11 bases between. The CDR3 has 13 residues. Per germline, CDR1 SGHRS and CDR2 YFSETQ. A single record per CDR3 protein comes from TCRdb applying MiXCR to the 5' RACE reads. The sample has around 180,000 distinct CDR3 sequences, around 18% seen once; the top ten hold 3% to 4%. The gene calls are TRBV5-1 and TRBJ2-2; D is ambiguous. The TCR originated in a man between 18 and 35 years old who had mild COVID-19 (a few samples of this study predate the infection). Cell type and time point are not known. Source material: PBMCs or a T cell subset sorted from them (not recorded which). The DNA of the CDR3 is TGCGCCAGCAGCCTCAATATCGGCGGGGAGCTGTTTTTT. Residues: CASSLNIGGELFF.